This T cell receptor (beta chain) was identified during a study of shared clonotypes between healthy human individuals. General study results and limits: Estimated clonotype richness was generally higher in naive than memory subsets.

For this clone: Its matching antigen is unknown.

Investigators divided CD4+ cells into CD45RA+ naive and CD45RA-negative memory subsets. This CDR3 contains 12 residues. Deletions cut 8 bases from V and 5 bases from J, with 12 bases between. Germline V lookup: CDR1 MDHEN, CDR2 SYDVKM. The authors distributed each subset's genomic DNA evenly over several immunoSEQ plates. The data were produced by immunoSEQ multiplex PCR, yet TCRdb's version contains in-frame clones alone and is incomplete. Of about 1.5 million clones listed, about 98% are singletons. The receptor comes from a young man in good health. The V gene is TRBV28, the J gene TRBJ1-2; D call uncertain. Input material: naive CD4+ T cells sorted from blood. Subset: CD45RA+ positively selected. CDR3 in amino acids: CASAPEIYGYTF. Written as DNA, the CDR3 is TGTGCCAGCGCTCCCGAAATATATGGCTACACCTTC.